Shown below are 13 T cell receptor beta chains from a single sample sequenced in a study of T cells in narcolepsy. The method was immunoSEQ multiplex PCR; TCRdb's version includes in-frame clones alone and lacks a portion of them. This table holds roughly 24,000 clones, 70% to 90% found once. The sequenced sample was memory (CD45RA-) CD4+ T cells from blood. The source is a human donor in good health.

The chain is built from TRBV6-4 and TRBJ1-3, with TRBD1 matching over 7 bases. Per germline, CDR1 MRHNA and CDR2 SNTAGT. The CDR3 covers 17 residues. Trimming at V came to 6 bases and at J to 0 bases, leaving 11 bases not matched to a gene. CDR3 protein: CASRTYTGVISGNTIYF. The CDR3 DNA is TGTGCCAGCAGGACCTATACAGGGGTTATCTCTGGAAACACCATATATTTT.

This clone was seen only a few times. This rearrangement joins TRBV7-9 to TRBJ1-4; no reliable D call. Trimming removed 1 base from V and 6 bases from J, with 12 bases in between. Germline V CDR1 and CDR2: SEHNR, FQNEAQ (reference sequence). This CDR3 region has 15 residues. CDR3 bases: TGTGCCAGCAGCTTAGTGGGGTTCTCAGATGAAAAACTGTTTTTT. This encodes CASSLVGFSDEKLFF. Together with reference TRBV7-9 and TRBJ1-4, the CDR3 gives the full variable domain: DTGVSQNPRHKITKRGQNVTFRCDPISEHNRLYWYRQTLGQGPEFLTYFQNEAQLEKSRLLSDRFSAERPKGSFSTLEIQRTEQGDSAMYLCASSLVGFSDEKLFFGSGTQLSVL.

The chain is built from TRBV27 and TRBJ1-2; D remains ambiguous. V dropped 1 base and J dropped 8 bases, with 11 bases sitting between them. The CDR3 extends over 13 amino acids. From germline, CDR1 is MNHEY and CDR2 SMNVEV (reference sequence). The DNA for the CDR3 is TGTGCCAGCAGTTTATATGCGGGGAGCGGCTACACCTTC. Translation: CASSLYAGSGYTF.

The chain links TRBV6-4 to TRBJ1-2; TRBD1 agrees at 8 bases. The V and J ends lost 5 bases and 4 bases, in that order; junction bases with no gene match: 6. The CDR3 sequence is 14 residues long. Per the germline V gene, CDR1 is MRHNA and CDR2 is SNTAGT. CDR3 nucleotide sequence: TGTGCCAGCAGTAAAGGACAGGGCGGCTATGGCTACACCTTC. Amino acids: CASSKGQGGYGYTF.

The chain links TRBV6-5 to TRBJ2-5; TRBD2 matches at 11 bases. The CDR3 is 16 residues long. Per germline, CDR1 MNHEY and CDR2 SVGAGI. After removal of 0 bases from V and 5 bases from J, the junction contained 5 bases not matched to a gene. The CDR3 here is CASSYSPLAGVETQYF. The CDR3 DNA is TGTGCCAGCAGTTACTCGCCACTAGCGGGGGTGGAGACCCAGTACTTC.

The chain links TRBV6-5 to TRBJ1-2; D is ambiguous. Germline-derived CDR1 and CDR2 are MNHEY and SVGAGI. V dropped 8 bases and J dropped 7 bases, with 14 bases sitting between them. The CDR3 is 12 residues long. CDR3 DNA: TGTGCCAGCGGTGAGGTTTTCGGTGGCTACACCTTC. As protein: CASGEVFGGYTF.

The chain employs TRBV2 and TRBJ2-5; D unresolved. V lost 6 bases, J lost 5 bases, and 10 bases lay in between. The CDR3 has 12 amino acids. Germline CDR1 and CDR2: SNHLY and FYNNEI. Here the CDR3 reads CASSVIMETQYF. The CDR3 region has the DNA TGTGCCAGCAGCGTGATAATGGAGACCCAGTACTTC.

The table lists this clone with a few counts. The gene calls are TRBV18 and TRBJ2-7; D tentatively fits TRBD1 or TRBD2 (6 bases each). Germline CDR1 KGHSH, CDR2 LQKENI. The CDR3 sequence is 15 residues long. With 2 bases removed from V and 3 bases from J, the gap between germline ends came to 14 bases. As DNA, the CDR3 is TGTGCCAGCTCACCAGGGGGGCGGAAGAACTACGAGCAGTACTTC. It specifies CASSPGGRKNYEQYF.

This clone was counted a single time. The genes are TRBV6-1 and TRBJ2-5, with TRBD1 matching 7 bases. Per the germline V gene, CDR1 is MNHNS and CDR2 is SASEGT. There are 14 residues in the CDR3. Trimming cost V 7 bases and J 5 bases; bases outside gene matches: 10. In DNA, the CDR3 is TGTGCCAGCACCTCAGGGGGAGCCGGGGAGACCCAGTACTTC. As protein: CASTSGGAGETQYF.

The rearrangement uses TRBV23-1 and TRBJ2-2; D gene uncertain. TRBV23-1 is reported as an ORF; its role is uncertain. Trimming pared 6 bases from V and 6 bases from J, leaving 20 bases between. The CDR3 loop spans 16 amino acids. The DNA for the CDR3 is TGCGCCAGCAGGGGCCCCGAAAAGGGTTCCCCCGGGGAGCTGTTTTTT. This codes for CASRGPEKGSPGELFF.

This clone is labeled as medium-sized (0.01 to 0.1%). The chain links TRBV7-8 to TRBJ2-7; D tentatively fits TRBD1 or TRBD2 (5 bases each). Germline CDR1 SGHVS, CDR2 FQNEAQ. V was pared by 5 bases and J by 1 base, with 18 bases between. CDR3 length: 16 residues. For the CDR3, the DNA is TGTGCCAGCAGCCAAGTCACGGGGCCGGCATCCTACGAGCAGTACTTC. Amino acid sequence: CASSQVTGPASYEQYF.

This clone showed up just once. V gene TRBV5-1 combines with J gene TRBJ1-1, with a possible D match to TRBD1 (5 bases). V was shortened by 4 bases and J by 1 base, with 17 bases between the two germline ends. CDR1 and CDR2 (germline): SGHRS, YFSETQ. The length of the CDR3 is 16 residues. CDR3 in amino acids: CASSLGGSDRNTEAFF. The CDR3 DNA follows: TGCGCCAGCAGCCTTGGTGGTTCTGACAGGAACACTGAAGCTTTCTTT. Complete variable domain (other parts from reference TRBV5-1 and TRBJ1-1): KAGVTQTPRYLIKTRGQQVTLSCSPISGHRSVSWYQQTPGQGLQFLFEYFSETQRNKGNFPGRFSGRQFSNSRSEMNVSTLELGDSALYLCASSLGGSDRNTEAFFGQGTRLTVV.

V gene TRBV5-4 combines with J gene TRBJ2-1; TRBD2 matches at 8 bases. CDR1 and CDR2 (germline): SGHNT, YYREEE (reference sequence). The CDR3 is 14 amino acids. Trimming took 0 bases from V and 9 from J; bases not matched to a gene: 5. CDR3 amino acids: CASSLERTSSEQFF. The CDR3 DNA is TGTGCCAGCAGCTTGGAGAGGACTAGCAGTGAGCAGTTCTTC.